A selection of T cell receptor beta chains follows, all from one sample in a study of CD8 T cells in ankylosing spondylitis. TCRdb ran MiXCR on the 5' RACE reads and lists one entry per CDR3 protein. Of 150,000 to 250,000 distinct CDR3 sequences detected, 9.5% to 15% appear once; the ten largest clones hold 16%. The sample comprised blood, either unsorted or a sorted T cell fraction (not recorded which). These receptors originate from a male donor with ankylosing spondylitis or in good health (not recorded which). The CDR3 runs from the conserved cysteine through the conserved F or W. The D gene is left open where the match is weak. Only part of the rows carry a size: once, few, many, or a class if the clone is expanded.

>.|TRBD1|TRBV4-1|TRBJ1-2
TGCGCCAGCAGCCAAGGGGGACAGCTCTATGGCTACACCTTC
CASSQGGQLYGYTF
>few|.|TRBV6-5|TRBJ1-2
TGTGCCAGCAGTTTAACGAGGGGGAACTATGGCTACACCTTC
CASSLTRGNYGYTF
>.|.|TRBV4-1|TRBJ1-2
TGCGCCAGCAGCCAATCCCCATTAGGCGGCTACACCTTC
CASSQSPLGGYTF
>few|TRBD1|TRBV6-1|TRBJ1-1
TGTGCCAGCAGTGAAGAGGGGGCAACTGAAGCTTTCTTT
CASSEEGATEAFF
>many|.|TRBV6-1|TRBJ1-2
TGTGCCAGCAGTGTGCACACCTTC
CASSVHTF
>medium-sized|TRBD2|TRBV6-4|TRBJ2-3
TGTGCCAGCAGTGAGCGGGGGGGCACAGATACGCAGTATTTT
CASSERGGTDTQYF
>.|TRBD1|TRBV20-1|TRBJ2-7
TGCTGTGCTAGAGATGGGGGGACAGGGGGCAGCGACGAGCAGTACTTC
CCARDGGTGGSDEQYF
>few|TRBD2|TRBV11-1|TRBJ2-4
TGTGCCAGCAGCCGTCCTAGCGGGAGGGCCTCAGCCAAAAACATTCAGTACTTC
CASSRPSGRASAKNIQYF
>few|TRBD1|TRBV7-8|TRBJ1-1
TGTGCCAGCAGTCAGGGGGCAGGGCTGAACACTGAAGCTTTCTTT
CASSQGAGLNTEAFF
>many|.|TRBV6-2/TRBV6-3|TRBJ2-1
TGTGCCAGCAGTTACTCGATAGAATACCCTGAGCAGTTCTTC
CASSYSIEYPEQFF
>few|.|TRBV29-1|TRBJ1-2
TGCAGCGTTGAGCCGGGGGGCAACTATGGCTACACCTTC
CSVEPGGNYGYTF
>few|TRBD2|TRBV9|TRBJ2-1
TGTGCCAGCAGCGTCAGACCCGGGACTAGCGGATTCTCCTACAATGAGCAGTTCTTC
CASSVRPGTSGFSYNEQFF
>.|.|TRBV25-1|TRBJ1-2
TGTGCCAGCAGTGCAGGGATCTATGGCTACACCTTC
CASSAGIYGYTF
>few|.|TRBV9|TRBJ1-5
TGTGCCAGCAGCGTAGCTGGGCCAGCTAGCAATCAGCCCCAGCATTTT
CASSVAGPASNQPQHF
>few|.|TRBV4-2|TRBJ1-1
TGTGCCAGCAGCCACCCCAGAGGCCCAGGGAACACTGAAGCTTTCTTT
CASSHPRGPGNTEAFF
>.|.|TRBV11-1|TRBJ2-5
TGTGCCAGCAGCTCAAGAGGGGCCTACCAAGAGACCCAGTACTTC
CASSSRGAYQETQYF
>.|.|TRBV14|TRBJ2-5
TGTGCCAGCAGCCAAGATAATGGCAGGCCTCAAGAGACCCAGTACTTC
CASSQDNGRPQETQYF
>.|.|TRBV15|TRBJ2-5
TGTGCCACCAGCAGAGATGGAGGGGTTGGCCAAGAGACCCAGTACTTC
CATSRDGGVGQETQYF
>few|.|TRBV11-2|TRBJ2-7
TGTGCCAGCAGCCCTTCTGAAGGGGCGCCGGGTTCCTACGAGCAGTACTTC
CASSPSEGAPGSYEQYF
>.|.|TRBV27|TRBJ2-3
TGTGCCAGCAGTTTATCCCCAATAGACAGCAAGTCGTACACAGATACGCAGTATTTT
CASSLSPIDSKSYTDTQYF